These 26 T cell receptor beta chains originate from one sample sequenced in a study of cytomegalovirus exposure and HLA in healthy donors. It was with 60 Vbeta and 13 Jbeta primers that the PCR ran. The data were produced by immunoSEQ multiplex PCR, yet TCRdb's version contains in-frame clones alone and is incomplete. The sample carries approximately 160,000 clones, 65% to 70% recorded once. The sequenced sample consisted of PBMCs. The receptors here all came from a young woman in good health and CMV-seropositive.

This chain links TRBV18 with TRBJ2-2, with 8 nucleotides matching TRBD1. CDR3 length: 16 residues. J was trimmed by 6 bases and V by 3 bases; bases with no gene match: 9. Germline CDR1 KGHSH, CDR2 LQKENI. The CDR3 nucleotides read TGTGCCAGCTCACCTTTCGGACAGGGCGTCCCCGGGGAGCTGTTTTTT. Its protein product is CASSPFGQGVPGELFF.

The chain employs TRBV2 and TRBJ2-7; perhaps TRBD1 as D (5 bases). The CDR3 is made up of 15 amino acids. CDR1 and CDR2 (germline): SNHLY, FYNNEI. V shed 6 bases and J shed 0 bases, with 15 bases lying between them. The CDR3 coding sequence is TGTGCCAGCAGAGCCGACAGCTGGAGCTCCTACGAGCAGTACTTC. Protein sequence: CASRADSWSSYEQYF.

The CDR3, as DNA: TGTGCCATCAGTCCTCTAGCGGGAGCCTCCTACGAGCAGTACTTC. Residues: CAISPLAGASYEQYF. The J gene is TRBJ2-7, the V gene TRBV10-3, with TRBD2 matching over 10 bases. J was trimmed by 0 bases and V by 5 bases; bases with no gene match: 4. The CDR3 sequence is 15 residues long. CDR1 ENHRY and CDR2 SYGVKD come from the germline V gene.

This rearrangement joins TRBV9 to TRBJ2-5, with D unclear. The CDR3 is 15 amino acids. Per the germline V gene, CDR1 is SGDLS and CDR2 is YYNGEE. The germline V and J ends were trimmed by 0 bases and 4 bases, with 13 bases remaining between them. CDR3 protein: CASSVGVAVGETQYF. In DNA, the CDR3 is TGTGCCAGCAGCGTAGGTGTCGCGGTCGGAGAGACCCAGTACTTC. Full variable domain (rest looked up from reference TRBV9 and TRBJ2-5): DSGVTQTPKHLITATGQRVTLRCSPRSGDLSVYWYQQSLDQGLQFLIQYYNGEERAKGNILERFSAQQFPDLHSELNLSSLELGDSALYFCASSVGVAVGETQYFGPGTRLLVL.

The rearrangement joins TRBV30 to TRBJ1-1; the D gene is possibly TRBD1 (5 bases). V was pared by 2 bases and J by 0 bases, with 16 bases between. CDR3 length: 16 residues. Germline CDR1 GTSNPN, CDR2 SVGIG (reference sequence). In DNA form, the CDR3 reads TGTGCCTGGAGTCGGGGGGTCGGTGGGATGAACACTGAAGCTTTCTTT. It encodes CAWSRGVGGMNTEAFF.

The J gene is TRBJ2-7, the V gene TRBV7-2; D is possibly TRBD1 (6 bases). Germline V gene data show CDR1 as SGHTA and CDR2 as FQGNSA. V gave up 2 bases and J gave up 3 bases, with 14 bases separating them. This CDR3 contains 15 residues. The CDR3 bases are TGTGCCAGCAGCTTAAGAGGGGACAACAACTACGAGCAGTACTTC. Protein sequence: CASSLRGDNNYEQYF.

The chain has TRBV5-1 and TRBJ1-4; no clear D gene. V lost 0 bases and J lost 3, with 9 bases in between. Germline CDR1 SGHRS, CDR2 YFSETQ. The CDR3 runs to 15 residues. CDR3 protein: CASSLGAGSNEKLFF. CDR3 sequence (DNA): TGCGCCAGCAGCTTGGGGGCAGGATCTAATGAAAAACTGTTTTTT. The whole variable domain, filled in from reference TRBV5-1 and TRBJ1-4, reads KAGVTQTPRYLIKTRGQQVTLSCSPISGHRSVSWYQQTPGQGLQFLFEYFSETQRNKGNFPGRFSGRQFSNSRSEMNVSTLELGDSALYLCASSLGAGSNEKLFFGSGTQLSVL.

The CDR3 sequence: CASSTTPGLALYNEQFF. CDR3 DNA sequence: TGCGCCAGCAGCACGACCCCTGGACTAGCCTTATACAATGAGCAGTTCTTC. This chain links TRBV5-1 with TRBJ2-1, with TRBD2 matching 8 bases. CDR3 size: 17 residues. CDR1 and CDR2 (germline): SGHRS, YFSETQ. The V segment lost 4 bases and the J segment 4 bases; nucleotides outside the gene matches: 13.

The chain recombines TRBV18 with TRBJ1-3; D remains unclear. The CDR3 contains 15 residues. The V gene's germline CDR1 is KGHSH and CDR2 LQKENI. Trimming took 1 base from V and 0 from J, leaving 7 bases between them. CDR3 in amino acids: CASSPRGGSGNTIYF. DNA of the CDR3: TGTGCCAGCTCACCACGGGGAGGCTCTGGAAACACCATATATTTT.

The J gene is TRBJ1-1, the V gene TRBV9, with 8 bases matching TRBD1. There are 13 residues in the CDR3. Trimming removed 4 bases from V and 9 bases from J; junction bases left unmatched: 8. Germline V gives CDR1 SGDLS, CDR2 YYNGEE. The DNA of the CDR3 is TGTGCCAGCAGCATAACAACAGGGGGTAAAGCTTTCTTT. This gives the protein CASSITTGGKAFF.

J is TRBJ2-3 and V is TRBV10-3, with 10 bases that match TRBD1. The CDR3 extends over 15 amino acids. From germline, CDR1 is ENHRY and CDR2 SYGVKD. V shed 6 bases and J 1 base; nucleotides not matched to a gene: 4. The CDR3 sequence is CAISQGTGGTDTQYF. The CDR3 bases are TGTGCCATCAGCCAGGGGACAGGGGGCACAGATACGCAGTATTTT.

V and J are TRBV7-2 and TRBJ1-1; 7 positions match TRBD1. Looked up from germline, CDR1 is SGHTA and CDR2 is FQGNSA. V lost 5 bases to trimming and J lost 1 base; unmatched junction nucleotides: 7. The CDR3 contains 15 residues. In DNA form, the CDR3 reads TGTGCCAGCAGCCTCCAGGGGGTAAAGAACACTGAAGCTTTCTTT. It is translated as CASSLQGVKNTEAFF.

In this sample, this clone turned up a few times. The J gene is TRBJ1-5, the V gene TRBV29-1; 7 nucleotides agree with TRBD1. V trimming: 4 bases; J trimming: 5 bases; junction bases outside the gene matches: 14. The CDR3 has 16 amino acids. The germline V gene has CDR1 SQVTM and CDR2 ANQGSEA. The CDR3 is CSVVFRGKTGDQPQHF. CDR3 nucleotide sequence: TGCAGCGTTGTTTTCAGGGGCAAAACAGGGGATCAGCCCCAGCATTTT.

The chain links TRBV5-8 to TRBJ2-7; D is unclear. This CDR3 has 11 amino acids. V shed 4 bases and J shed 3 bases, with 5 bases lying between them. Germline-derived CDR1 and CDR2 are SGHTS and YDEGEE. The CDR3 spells CASSEIYEQYF. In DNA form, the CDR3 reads TGTGCCAGCAGCGAGATCTACGAGCAGTACTTC.

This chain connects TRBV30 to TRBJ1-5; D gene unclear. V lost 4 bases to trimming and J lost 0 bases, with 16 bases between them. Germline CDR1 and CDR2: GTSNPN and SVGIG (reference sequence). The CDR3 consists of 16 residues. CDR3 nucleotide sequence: TGTGCCTGGACCCCGACACGGTCTCATAGCAATCAGCCCCAGCATTTT. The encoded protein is CAWTPTRSHSNQPQHF. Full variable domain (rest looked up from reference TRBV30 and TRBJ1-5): SQTIHQWPATLVQPVGSPLSLECTVEGTSNPNLYWYRQAAGRGLQLLFYSVGIGQISSEVPQNLSASRPQDRQFILSSKKLLLSDSGFYLCAWTPTRSHSNQPQHFGDGTRLSIL.

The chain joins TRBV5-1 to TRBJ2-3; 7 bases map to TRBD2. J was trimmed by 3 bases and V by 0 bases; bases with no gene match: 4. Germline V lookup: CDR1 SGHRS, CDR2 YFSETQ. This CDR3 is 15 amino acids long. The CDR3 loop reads CASSLGAGATDTQYF. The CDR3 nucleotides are TGCGCCAGCAGCTTGGGGGCGGGAGCAACAGATACGCAGTATTTT. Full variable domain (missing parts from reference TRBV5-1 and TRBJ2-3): KAGVTQTPRYLIKTRGQQVTLSCSPISGHRSVSWYQQTPGQGLQFLFEYFSETQRNKGNFPGRFSGRQFSNSRSEMNVSTLELGDSALYLCASSLGAGATDTQYFGPGTRLTVL.

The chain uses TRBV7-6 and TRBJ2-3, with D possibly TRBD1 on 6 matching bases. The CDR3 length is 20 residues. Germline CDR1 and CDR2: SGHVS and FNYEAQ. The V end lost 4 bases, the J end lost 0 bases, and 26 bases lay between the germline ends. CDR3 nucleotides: TGTGCCAGCAGCTCCCCGCTTGGGCAACAAGGACAGCTAAGCACAGATACGCAGTATTTT. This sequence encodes CASSSPLGQQGQLSTDTQYF.

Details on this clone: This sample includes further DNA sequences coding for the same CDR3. The CDR3 DNA reads as TGCGCCAGCAGTTCCCTAGCGGGAGCCTACAATGAGCAGTTCTTC. Protein product: CASSSLAGAYNEQFF. The chain has TRBV5-1 and TRBJ2-1, with 10 nucleotides matching TRBD2. Germline trimming cut 5 bases from V and 2 bases from J; bases unmatched to any gene: 4. In germline, CDR1 is SGHRS, CDR2 YFSETQ. The CDR3 runs to 15 residues.

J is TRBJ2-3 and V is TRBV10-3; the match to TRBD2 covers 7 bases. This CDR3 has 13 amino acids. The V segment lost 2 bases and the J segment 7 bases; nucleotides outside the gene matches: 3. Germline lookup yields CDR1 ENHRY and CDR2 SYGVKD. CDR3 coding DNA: TGTGCCATCAGTGAGAGTAGCGGGTATACGCAGTATTTT. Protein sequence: CAISESSGYTQYF.

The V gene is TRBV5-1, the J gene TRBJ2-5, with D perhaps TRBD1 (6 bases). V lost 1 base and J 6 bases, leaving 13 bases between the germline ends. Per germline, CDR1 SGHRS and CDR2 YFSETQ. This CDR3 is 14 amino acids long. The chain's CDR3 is CASSLSQGWQTQYF. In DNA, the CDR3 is TGCGCCAGCAGCTTGTCACAGGGATGGCAGACCCAGTACTTC. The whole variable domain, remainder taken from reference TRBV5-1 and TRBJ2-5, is KAGVTQTPRYLIKTRGQQVTLSCSPISGHRSVSWYQQTPGQGLQFLFEYFSETQRNKGNFPGRFSGRQFSNSRSEMNVSTLELGDSALYLCASSLSQGWQTQYFGPGTRLLVL.

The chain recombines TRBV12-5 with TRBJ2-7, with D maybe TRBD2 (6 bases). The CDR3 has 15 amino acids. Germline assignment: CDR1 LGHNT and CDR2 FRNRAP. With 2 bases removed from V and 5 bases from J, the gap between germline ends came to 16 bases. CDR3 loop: CASGLRGYVGDEQYF. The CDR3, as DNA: TGTGCTAGTGGTTTGCGGGGGTATGTAGGGGACGAGCAGTACTTC.

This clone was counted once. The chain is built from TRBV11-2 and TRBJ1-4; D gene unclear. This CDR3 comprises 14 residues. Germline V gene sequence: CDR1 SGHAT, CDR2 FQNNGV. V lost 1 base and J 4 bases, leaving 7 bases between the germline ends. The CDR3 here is CASSLGQFNEKLFF. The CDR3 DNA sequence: TGTGCCAGCAGCTTAGGGCAGTTTAATGAAAAACTGTTTTTT. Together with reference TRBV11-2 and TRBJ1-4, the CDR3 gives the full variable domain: EAGVAQSPRYKIIEKRQSVAFWCNPISGHATLYWYQQILGQGPKLLIQFQNNGVVDDSQLPKDRFSAERLKGVDSTLKIQPAKLEDSAVYLCASSLGQFNEKLFFGSGTQLSVL.

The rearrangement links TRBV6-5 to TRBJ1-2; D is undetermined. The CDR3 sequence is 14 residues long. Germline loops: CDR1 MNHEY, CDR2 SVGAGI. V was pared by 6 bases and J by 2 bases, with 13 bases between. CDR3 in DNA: TGTGCCAGCAGATCAAAGACAACAAACTATGGCTACACCTTC. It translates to CASRSKTTNYGYTF.

The CDR3 protein is CASSRGGQEGYGYTF. The CDR3 DNA reads TGCGCCAGCAGCCGAGGGGGACAGGAGGGTTATGGCTACACCTTC. V gene TRBV5-1 combines with J gene TRBJ1-2, with 8 nucleotides matching TRBD1. Germline-derived CDR1 and CDR2 are SGHRS and YFSETQ. The ends lost 4 bases at V and 5 bases at J; junction bases unmatched: 10. This CDR3 has 15 amino acids.

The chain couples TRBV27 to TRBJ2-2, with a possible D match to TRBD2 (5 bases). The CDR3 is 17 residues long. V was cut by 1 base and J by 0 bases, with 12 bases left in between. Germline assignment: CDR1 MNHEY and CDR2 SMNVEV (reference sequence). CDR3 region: CASSLLRDHPNTGELFF. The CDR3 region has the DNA TGTGCCAGCAGTTTATTGAGGGATCACCCGAACACCGGGGAGCTGTTTTTT.

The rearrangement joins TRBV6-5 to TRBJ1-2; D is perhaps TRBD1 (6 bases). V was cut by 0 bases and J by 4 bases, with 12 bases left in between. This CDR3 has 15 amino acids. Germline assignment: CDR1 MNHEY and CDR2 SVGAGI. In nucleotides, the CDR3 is TGTGCCAGCAGTTACTCGATCGGACAGTCCTATGGCTACACCTTC. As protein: CASSYSIGQSYGYTF.